The entry below describes one TCR beta chain. Its cognate antigen is unknown. The junction had 4 bases not matched to a gene; V was cut back by 2 bases and J by 5 bases. The CDR3 has 15 residues. In germline, CDR1 is MNHEY, CDR2 SVGAGI. This entry is derived from a study of T-cell memory formation after mild COVID-19. Study-wide results and limits: Contracting CD4+ clones lay largely in CM and EM, with CD8+ ones residing in EMRA.

TCRdb re-called the 5' RACE reads through MiXCR, storing one row per CDR3 protein. The data hold more than 250,000 distinct CDR3 sequences, with about a sixth observed a single time. Sequencing was done on a sample of PBMCs or a T cell subset sorted from them (not recorded which). The V gene is TRBV6-5, the J gene TRBJ1-1, with TRBD1 matching 11 bases. The clonotype originates from a young man who had mild COVID-19 (a few samples of this study predate the infection). Cell type and time point are not known. The CDR3 here is CASSYEGQGGTEAFF. The CDR3 DNA follows: TGTGCCAGCAGTTACGAGGGACAGGGGGGGACTGAAGCTTTCTTT.